This T cell receptor (beta chain) comes out of a study of OX40 agonist ivuxolimab in advanced cancers. The study in broad terms: Ivuxolimab was an agonistic, fully human IgG2 monoclonal antibody directed against OX40 (CD134), a costimulatory receptor. Intravenous ivuxolimab was administered to patients every 2 weeks at six dose levels: 0.01, 0.1, 0.3, 1.5, 3 and 10 mg/kg. Of the approximately 53 patients in dose escalation, around 20 had hepatocellular carcinoma, approximately 15 had melanoma, 9 had renal cell carcinoma and 9 had head and neck cancer. The dose-escalation cohort was 82.7% male with a mean age of approximately 60 years, ranging from about 23 to 85. Patients were allowed to have had prior anti-PD-1, anti-PD-L1 or anti-CTLA-4 therapy, and approximately 40% of the dose-escalation patients had been treated with checkpoint inhibitors. Three dose-escalation patients achieved partial responses, one with hepatocellular carcinoma and two with cutaneous melanoma. Peripheral TCRbeta sequencing was intended to test whether TCR sequence diversity was altered and clonal T-cell expansion was caused by ivuxolimab. The paper covers the monotherapy dose-escalation part of the phase I ivuxolimab trial, which included N of about 56 patients.

The CDR3, cysteine through phenylalanine, is 13 amino acids long. Only CDR3 DNA is held: 39 bases, read in frame from base 1. As encoded in the germline V gene, CDR1 is MNHNS while CDR2 is SASEGT. Trimming takes 3 bases from V and 4 bases from J, and the germline ends sit 9 bases apart. The trial excluded patients who had a history of autoimmune disease or were on systemic immunosuppression. In every dose cohort, peripheral blood was drawn for TCR sequencing at baseline, cycle 4 day 1, and cycle 7 day 1. Samples were obtained from an open-label, multicenter, first-in-human phase I dose-escalation trial of ivuxolimab. The trial enrolled adults with locally advanced or metastatic head and neck squamous cell, hepatocellular, melanoma or renal cell carcinoma. Before TCR sequencing, CD4+ and CD8+ T cells were separately sorted from peripheral blood. Genomic DNA was isolated from the sorted cells so that the TCRbeta CDR3 region could be sequenced. The immunoSEQ Assay was used for sequencing of TCRbeta CDR3 regions. Entries here come from immuneACCESS through TCRdb and include only in-frame sequences with V and J called. Some clones fail to appear in such tables; in the studies checked, an unresolved V gene covers under half of the shortfall, and the cause of the remainder is unknown. This sample has tens of thousands of clones in its table, and 70% to 90% of those were observed once. The ten largest clones capture around 4.7% of the sample.

Worth noting for this clone: It lacks a known antigen. Per-base quality was not reported, and no clone a single base away is much larger than it.

Study-level results and caveats: Clonal expansion of both CD4+ and CD8+ blood T cells was observed from baseline to week 6 at doses 0.1 to 3.0 mg/kg. After ivuxolimab, more expanded clones were found on average in CD8+ T cells than in CD4+ T cells. Low levels of normalized T-cell clonal expansion were also seen in some patients who did not respond. The antigen specificity of the clonally expanded peripheral T cells was not determined. Partial responders in the 0.1-3.0 mg/kg groups had among the lowest normalized peripheral clonal expansion, especially among CD8+ T cells.

Recombination linked TRBV6-1 to TRBJ1-1; TRBD1 might be the D gene, on 5 matching bases. Sequences were derived from CD4+ or CD8+ T cells sorted from blood, sampled in a trial of the OX40 agonist ivuxolimab. The receptor was isolated from an adult with an advanced solid tumor such as melanoma, head and neck, liver or kidney cancer. The nucleotides read TGTGCCAGCAGTGATCGGGGGGTCACTGAAGCTTTCTTT. Its product reads: CASSDRGVTEAFF.